These 20 T cell receptor beta chains were sequenced from one sample in a study of T cells after yellow fever vaccination. TCRdb redid the calling of the 5' RACE reads with MiXCR, one entry per CDR3 protein. The sample consists of about 330,000 distinct CDR3 sequences, roughly 3.9% of them appearing once. The material sequenced was PBMCs, taken 5 days after the yellow fever booster vaccination. These receptors came from a man aged 18 to 29 who received the YFV17D yellow fever vaccine.

This clonotype showed up many times. The junction departs from germline at one end; a sequencing error may be responsible. The rearrangement joins TRBV5-1 to TRBJ2-5; TRBD1 might be the D (6 bases). The CDR3 spans 14 residues. Germline values: CDR1 SGHRS, CDR2 YFSETQ. The DNA for the CDR3 is TGTGCCAGCAGCTTAGGGACAAACCAAGAGACCCAGTACTTC. Translation: CASSLGTNQETQYF.

In this sample, this clonotype turned up many times. The chain has TRBV12-3 or TRBV12-4 and TRBJ2-1; no clear D gene. Trimming removed 8 bases at V and 10 bases at J, with 15 bases between. The CDR3 contains 12 residues. The CDR3 coding sequence is TGTGCCAGCTCCCCGGCAGGTTCCGAGCAGTTCTTC. Its translation is CASSPAGSEQFF.

This clonotype was detected only a few times. This rearrangement joins TRBV20-1 to TRBJ1-1, with D tentatively TRBD1 (6 bases). V shed 3 bases and J shed 2 bases, with 10 bases lying between them. This CDR3 spans 13 amino acids. The V gene's germline CDR1 is DFQATT and CDR2 SNEGSKA (reference sequence). CDR3: CSARRGANTEAFF. The CDR3, as DNA: TGCAGTGCTAGGCGGGGGGCTAACACTGAAGCTTTCTTT.

The J gene is TRBJ2-5, the V gene TRBV2; possible D gene TRBD2, 6 bases. The CDR3 extends over 12 amino acids. CDR1 is SNHLY and CDR2 is FYNNEI in the germline V gene. Deletions cut 4 bases from V and 3 bases from J, with 6 bases between. Here the CDR3 DNA reads TGTGCCAGCAGTGGACTAGAAGAGACCCAGTACTTC. This codes for CASSGLEETQYF. Full variable domain (missing parts from reference TRBV2 and TRBJ2-5): EPEVTQTPSHQVTQMGQEVILRCVPISNHLYFYWYRQILGQKVEFLVSFYNNEISEKSEIFDDQFSVERPDGSNFTLKIRSTKLEDSAMYFCASSGLEETQYFGPGTRLLVL.

In this sample, this clonotype turned up a few times. The J gene is TRBJ1-2, the V gene TRBV20-1; D is undetermined. Germline V gene data show CDR1 as DFQATT and CDR2 as SNEGSKA (reference sequence). The CDR3 has 11 amino acids. Trimming took off 6 bases at V and 8 bases at J, with 13 bases between the two ends. The CDR3 here is CSAPYSGGYTF. CDR3 coding DNA: TGCAGTGCCCCCTACAGCGGAGGCTACACCTTC.

The chain carries TRBV30 and TRBJ2-7, with D possibly TRBD1 on 5 matching bases. V shed 4 bases and J shed 2 bases, with 9 bases lying between them. Germline V CDR1 and CDR2: GTSNPN, SVGIG (reference sequence). This CDR3 is 12 amino acids long. The CDR3 protein is CAWKKGPYEQYF. In DNA form, the CDR3 reads TGTGCCTGGAAAAAGGGGCCCTACGAGCAGTACTTC.

This clonotype has ten or more counts. The chain joins TRBV7-9 to TRBJ2-3, with TRBD1 matching over 9 bases. The CDR3 runs 15 residues. V lost 3 bases to trimming and J lost 3 bases; unmatched junction nucleotides: 4. CDR1 is SEHNR and CDR2 is FQNEAQ in the germline V gene (reference sequence). The CDR3 DNA reads TGTGCCAGCAGCTTCTCCGGGACAGGGACAGATACGCAGTATTTT. Translation gives CASSFSGTGTDTQYF.

This clonotype was seen a handful of times. The rearrangement joins TRBV7-2 to TRBJ2-1; 8 nucleotides line up with TRBD2. The CDR3 consists of 16 residues. V shed 5 bases, J shed 5 bases, and the junction held 11 bases outside the gene matches. The germline V gene encodes CDR1 SGHTA and CDR2 FQGNSA. CDR3 coding DNA: TGTGCCAGCAGCGCGGTGACATCAGCGGGGGACAATGAGCAGTTCTTC. It yields the protein CASSAVTSAGDNEQFF.

V is TRBV7-6 and J is TRBJ2-2, with unresolved D. The V end lost 5 bases, the J end lost 1 base, and 17 bases lay between the germline ends. The CDR3 is 17 amino acids. Germline V CDR1 and CDR2: SGHVS, FNYEAQ. The CDR3 nucleotides are TGTGCCAGCAGCCTGGATCCCGGACGGAGGAACACCGGGGAGCTGTTTTTT. Translating it yields CASSLDPGRRNTGELFF.

This clonotype has only a few counts. The CDR3 coding sequence is TGTGCCAGTAGTTTAGGGCGGACAGCCACCGGGGAGCTGTTTTTT. Amino acids: CASSLGRTATGELFF. This chain joins TRBV19 and TRBJ2-2; D may be TRBD1 (6 bases). This CDR3 spans 15 amino acids. Germline assignment: CDR1 LNHDA and CDR2 SQIVND (reference sequence). Trimming removed 5 bases from V and 4 bases from J, with 14 bases in between.

This clonotype was observed a few times. CDR3 amino acids: CASRDAQDSGNTIYF. In nucleotides, the CDR3 is TGTGCCAGCAGGGACGCCCAGGACTCTGGAAACACCATATATTTT. The chain is built from TRBV7-9 and TRBJ1-3; D unresolved. CDR3 length equals 15 residues. Germline V gives CDR1 SEHNR, CDR2 FQNEAQ (reference sequence). The germline V and J ends were trimmed by 6 bases and 0 bases, with 12 bases remaining between them.

The V and J genes are TRBV6-4 and TRBJ2-2; TRBD2 matches at 10 bases. Germline V gene data show CDR1 as MRHNA and CDR2 as SNTAGT. The junction had 1 base not matched to a gene; V was cut back by 5 bases and J by 1 base. The CDR3 has 15 residues. For the CDR3, the DNA is TGTGCCAGCAGTAGGACTAGCGGGAACACCGGGGAGCTGTTTTTT. Amino acid sequence: CASSRTSGNTGELFF.

The sample holds a few counts of this clonotype. The chain has TRBV12-3 or TRBV12-4 and TRBJ1-2; D call uncertain. The germline V and J ends were trimmed by 5 bases and 3 bases, with 13 bases remaining between them. CDR3 length: 14 residues. The DNA of the CDR3 is TGTGCCAGCAGTCCTAGTTACAGAGACTATGGCTACACCTTC. It specifies CASSPSYRDYGYTF.

The V gene is TRBV7-9, the J gene TRBJ1-1, with D perhaps TRBD1 (5 bases). This CDR3 is 15 amino acids long. Germline V gene sequence: CDR1 SEHNR, CDR2 FQNEAQ (reference sequence). Trimming took 2 bases from V and 4 from J, leaving 14 bases between them. The CDR3, as DNA: TGTGCCAGCAGCTTACAGGTCGGGAGGGGCACTGAAGCTTTCTTT. This translates into CASSLQVGRGTEAFF.

V is TRBV4-2 and J is TRBJ2-3, with 9 bases matching TRBD2. The CDR3 contains 15 residues. V lost 4 bases, J lost 0 bases, and 2 bases stayed unmatched. Germline assignment: CDR1 LGHNA and CDR2 YNFKEQ. The CDR3 sequence is CASSLTSGSTDTQYF. In DNA form, the CDR3 reads TGTGCCAGCAGCCTAACTAGCGGGAGCACAGATACGCAGTATTTT.

This chain uses TRBV5-5 with TRBJ1-1; possibly TRBD1 for D (5 bases). V was trimmed by 10 bases and J by 1 base, leaving 20 bases between them. Germline V gene lookup returns CDR1 SGHKS and CDR2 YYEKEE (reference sequence). This CDR3 is 15 amino acids long. DNA for the CDR3: TGTGCCGGCTCACGGGACGGACCCCCGAACACTGAAGCTTTCTTT. This codes for CAGSRDGPPNTEAFF.

This chain joins TRBV11-2 and TRBJ2-7, with D uncertain. This CDR3 spans 15 amino acids. Germline V gene lookup returns CDR1 SGHAT and CDR2 FQNNGV. V lost 5 bases to trimming and J lost 0 bases, with 14 bases between them. The DNA of the CDR3 is TGTGCCAGCAGCCAGGCGCTTCCGAGCTCCTACGAGCAGTACTTC. Its translation is CASSQALPSSYEQYF.

This clonotype has a count of ten or more. The V and J genes are TRBV7-9 and TRBJ2-3; 8 nucleotides line up with TRBD1. This CDR3 comprises 13 residues. CDR1 and CDR2 (germline): SEHNR, FQNEAQ (reference sequence). V gave up 4 bases and J gave up 6 bases; unmatched junction bases: 3. CDR3 residues: CASSSRGPDTQYF. The CDR3 coding sequence is TGTGCCAGCAGCTCCAGGGGGCCGGATACGCAGTATTTT.

This clonotype has a count of ten or more. The gene calls are TRBV7-2 and TRBJ2-3; TRBD1 agrees at 8 bases. This CDR3 is 15 amino acids long. Trimming removed 5 bases from V and 4 bases from J; junction bases left unmatched: 8. Germline V gene sequence: CDR1 SGHTA, CDR2 FQGNSA. The CDR3 spells CASSTMGQEADTQYF. CDR3 sequence (DNA): TGTGCCAGCAGCACGATGGGACAGGAAGCAGATACGCAGTATTTT.

This clonotype has a handful of counts. The V call is TRBV18, the J call TRBJ2-5, with D tentatively TRBD1 (5 bases). The CDR3 has 13 residues. V was shortened by 3 bases and J by 4 bases, with 9 bases between the two germline ends. The germline CDR1 and CDR2 sequences are KGHSH and LQKENI. For the CDR3, the DNA is TGTGCCAGCTCACCGGGGCCCGGAGAGACCCAGTACTTC. Translated, it gives CASSPGPGETQYF.